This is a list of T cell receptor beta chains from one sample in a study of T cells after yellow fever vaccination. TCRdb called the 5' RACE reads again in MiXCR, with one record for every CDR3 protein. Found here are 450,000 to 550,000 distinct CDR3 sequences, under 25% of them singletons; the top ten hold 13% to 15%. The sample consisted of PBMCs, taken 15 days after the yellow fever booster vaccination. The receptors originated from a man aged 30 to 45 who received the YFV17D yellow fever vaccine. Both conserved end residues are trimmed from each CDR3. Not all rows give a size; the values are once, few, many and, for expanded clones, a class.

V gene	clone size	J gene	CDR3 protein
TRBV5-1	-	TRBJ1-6	ASSLKGQDNSPLH
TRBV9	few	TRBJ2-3	ASSVLALADTQY
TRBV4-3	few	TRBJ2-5	ASSQDYLAGETQY
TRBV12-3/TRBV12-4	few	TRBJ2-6	ASSSTAGANVLT
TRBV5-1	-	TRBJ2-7	ASSLAPRHDRLAGVDEQY
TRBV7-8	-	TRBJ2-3	ASSFAAQGATDTQY
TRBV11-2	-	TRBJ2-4	ASSLVGTSGTLAKNIQY
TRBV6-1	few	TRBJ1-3	ASKGNQGNTIY
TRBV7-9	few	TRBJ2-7	ASSFSVQVISYEQY
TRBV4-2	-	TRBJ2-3	ASSQDRQDSQY
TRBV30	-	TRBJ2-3	AWSATAQLADTQY
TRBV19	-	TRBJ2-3	ASRNHTSGMGTDTQY
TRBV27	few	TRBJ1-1	ASSLSRGGTEAF
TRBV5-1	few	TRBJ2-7	ASSLGTGVSIEQY
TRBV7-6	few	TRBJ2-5	ASSLGIRPDQETQY
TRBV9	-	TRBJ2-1	ASSAYGTGVVEQF
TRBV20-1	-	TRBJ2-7	SAQSEVTATYEQY
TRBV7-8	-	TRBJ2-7	ASSLRYSPYEQY
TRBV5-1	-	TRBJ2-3	ASMGSTSGTQY
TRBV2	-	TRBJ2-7	ASSDRVSFYYEQY
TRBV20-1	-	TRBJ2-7	SARLTRDRFYEQY
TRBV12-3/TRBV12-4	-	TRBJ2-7	ASSIAGIEQY
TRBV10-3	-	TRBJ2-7	PILGLAGGLGYEQY
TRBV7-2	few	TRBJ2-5	ASSLMTTDQETQY
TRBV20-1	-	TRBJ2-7	SARASVEQY
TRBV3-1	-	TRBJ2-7	ASRSGLGEQY
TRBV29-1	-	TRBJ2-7	SVEVYVGLATYEQY
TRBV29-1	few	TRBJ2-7	SVDWGYEQY
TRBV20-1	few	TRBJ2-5	SASHRARRVQETQY
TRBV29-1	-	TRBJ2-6	SVFSGANVLT
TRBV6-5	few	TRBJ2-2	ASSFLRGELF
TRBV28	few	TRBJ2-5	ASSGDRPRQETQY
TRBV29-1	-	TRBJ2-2	SGRMGVNTGELF
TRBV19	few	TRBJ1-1	ASSIGRPNTEAF
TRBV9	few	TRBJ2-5	ASTPSGGAVQETQY
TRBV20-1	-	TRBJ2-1	SAFLAGVFDEQF
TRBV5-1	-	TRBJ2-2	ASSPVAGLAGEAGELF
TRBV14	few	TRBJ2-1	ASSQGLLSRVHNEQF
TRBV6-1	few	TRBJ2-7	ASSRRGKSYEQY
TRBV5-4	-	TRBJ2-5	ASSFGTVTETQY
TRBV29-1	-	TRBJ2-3	SVQLTSGRADTQY
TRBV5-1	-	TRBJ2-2	ASSLDSPNTGELF
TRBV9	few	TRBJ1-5	ASSESGTRGQPQH
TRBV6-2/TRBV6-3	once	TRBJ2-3	ASETAGTDTQY
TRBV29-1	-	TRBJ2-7	SVRTDYEQY
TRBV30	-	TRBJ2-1	AWSSGRNEQF
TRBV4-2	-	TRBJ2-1	ASSQDVLAGEQF
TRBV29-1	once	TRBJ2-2	SVGLAGDGELF
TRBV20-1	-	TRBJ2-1	SARDSSRRVSYNEQF
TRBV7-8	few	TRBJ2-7	ASSAGPKGEQY
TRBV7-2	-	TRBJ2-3	ASSLAGAVHAQY
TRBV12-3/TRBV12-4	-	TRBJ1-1	ASSWAPNTEAF
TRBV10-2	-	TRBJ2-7	ASSELAGRLREQY
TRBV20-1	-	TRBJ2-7	SARAQVAGGREQY
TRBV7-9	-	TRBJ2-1	ASSSPQVGNEQF
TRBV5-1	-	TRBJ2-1	ASRSDGEQF
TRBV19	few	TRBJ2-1	ASSIASVPYNEQF